This passage covers 12 T cell receptor beta chains from one sample sequenced in a study of T cell responses to AZD1222 COVID-19 vaccine. Produced via immunoSEQ multiplex PCR; TCRdb's table is partial and in-frame only. The sample shows some 150,000 clones, 90% to 95% of them seen only once. This specimen was peripheral blood, taken on day 0 of AZD1222 vaccination. These receptors came from an adult in good health.

The chain joins TRBV7-9 to TRBJ1-6; 8 nucleotides match TRBD1. The V gene end was trimmed by 3 bases and the J gene end by 3 bases; junction bases not matched to a gene: 1. This CDR3 region has 15 residues. The V gene's germline CDR1 is SEHNR and CDR2 FQNEAQ (reference sequence). The CDR3 protein is CASSFGQGYNSPLHF. In nucleotides, the CDR3 is TGTGCCAGCAGCTTCGGACAGGGCTATAATTCACCCCTCCACTTT.

This clone was seen a single time. The chain combines TRBV14 with TRBJ2-7; either TRBD1 or TRBD2 may fit D (5 bases each). V was clipped by 0 bases and J by 4 bases, with 19 bases between them. The CDR3 has 17 residues. Germline assignment: CDR1 SGHDN and CDR2 FVKESK. CDR3 coding DNA: TGTGCCAGCAGCCAAGATTCAGGGTCGGGGCATCTATACGAGCAGTACTTC. Protein product: CASSQDSGSGHLYEQYF.

This chain uses TRBV5-4 with TRBJ2-1; 9 positions match TRBD2. CDR1 and CDR2 from the germline V gene are SGHNT and YYREEE (reference sequence). This CDR3 has 15 amino acids. The junction had 3 bases not matched to a gene; V was cut back by 0 bases and J by 5 bases. CDR3 nucleotides: TGTGCCAGCAGCTTGGCGTCTAGCGGGAACAATGAGCAGTTCTTC. Protein sequence: CASSLASSGNNEQFF.

The chain uses TRBV2 and TRBJ1-5; unclear D gene. The germline V gene has CDR1 SNHLY and CDR2 FYNNEI. This CDR3 has 13 amino acids. The V end lost 7 bases, the J end lost 2 bases, and 9 bases lay between the germline ends. The DNA for the CDR3 is TGTGCCAGCAACCAGGTTGGCAATCAGCCCCAGCATTTT. This gives the protein CASNQVGNQPQHF.

This clone appeared a few times. The J gene is TRBJ1-6, the V gene TRBV27, with a possible D match to TRBD1 (5 bases). Germline V gene lookup returns CDR1 MNHEY and CDR2 SMNVEV (reference sequence). Between the trimmed V and J ends, which lost 6 bases and 7 bases, there was a span of 13 bases. The CDR3 runs to 14 residues. The CDR3 bases are TGTGCCAGCAGCAGCAGGGCCCGCAATTCACCCCTCCACTTT. Protein sequence: CASSSRARNSPLHF.

The CDR3 loop is CSAGRPNGYTF. The CDR3 bases are TGCAGTGCCGGTCGGCCCAATGGCTACACCTTC. V is TRBV20-1 and J is TRBJ1-2; no definite D call. Trimming took off 6 bases at V and 6 bases at J, with 11 bases between the two ends. CDR1 and CDR2 (germline): DFQATT, SNEGSKA (reference sequence). The length of the CDR3 is 11 residues.

The gene calls are TRBV18 and TRBJ2-3, with D possibly called TRBD1 or TRBD2 (5 bases each). This CDR3 has 16 amino acids. The germline V and J ends were trimmed by 3 bases and 8 bases, with 21 bases remaining between them. Germline V gene lookup returns CDR1 KGHSH and CDR2 LQKENI. The CDR3 reads CASSPVRGGGSATQYF. The CDR3, as DNA: TGTGCCAGCTCACCGGTTAGGGGCGGAGGCTCAGCTACGCAGTATTTT.

A remark on this clone: Other DNA sequences from this sample encode an identical CDR3 as well. The chain recombines TRBV7-3 with TRBJ1-1; D is uncertain. V lost 3 bases and J 0 bases, leaving 5 bases between the germline ends. The CDR3 length is 13 residues. Germline V gene lookup returns CDR1 SGHTA and CDR2 FQGTGA. CDR3 bases: TGTGCCAGCAGCTTTGGAATGAACACTGAAGCTTTCTTT. This gives the protein CASSFGMNTEAFF.

This clone is deemed medium-sized. The chain joins TRBV7-2 to TRBJ2-1; 13 nucleotides agree with TRBD2. This CDR3 is built from 15 residues. The V segment lost 5 bases and the J segment 6 bases; nucleotides outside the gene matches: 4. Germline V lookup: CDR1 SGHTA, CDR2 FQGNSA. CDR3 sequence: CASSPGLAGANEQFF. The CDR3 region has the DNA TGTGCCAGCAGCCCCGGACTAGCGGGGGCCAATGAGCAGTTCTTC.

The genes are TRBV7-2 and TRBJ2-5; weak D call: TRBD1 (5 bases). V lost 5 bases and J 5 bases, leaving 15 bases between the germline ends. Germline values: CDR1 SGHTA, CDR2 FQGNSA. The CDR3 contains 14 residues. CDR3 amino acids: CASSQLLKGETQYF. The CDR3 DNA is TGTGCCAGCAGCCAATTACTTAAGGGGGAGACCCAGTACTTC.

The DNA of the CDR3 is TGTGCCAGCAGCCAAGCGGGCAGGGCCTCTGGGGCCAACGTCCTGACTTTC. Translating gives CASSQAGRASGANVLTF. The chain joins TRBV14 to TRBJ2-6, with D perhaps TRBD1 (5 bases). The CDR3 covers 17 residues. The germline V gene encodes CDR1 SGHDN and CDR2 FVKESK. Trimming left V 1 base short and J 0 bases short, with 10 bases between.

The chain employs TRBV18 and TRBJ2-1, with D perhaps assigned TRBD1 or TRBD2 (5 bases each). Germline V CDR1 and CDR2: KGHSH, LQKENI. This CDR3 contains 16 residues. V was pared by 1 base and J by 5 bases, with 15 bases between. The CDR3 loop reads CASSPRGIVSDNEQFF. The CDR3 nucleotides are TGTGCCAGCTCACCACGGGGGATAGTTTCCGACAATGAGCAGTTCTTC.